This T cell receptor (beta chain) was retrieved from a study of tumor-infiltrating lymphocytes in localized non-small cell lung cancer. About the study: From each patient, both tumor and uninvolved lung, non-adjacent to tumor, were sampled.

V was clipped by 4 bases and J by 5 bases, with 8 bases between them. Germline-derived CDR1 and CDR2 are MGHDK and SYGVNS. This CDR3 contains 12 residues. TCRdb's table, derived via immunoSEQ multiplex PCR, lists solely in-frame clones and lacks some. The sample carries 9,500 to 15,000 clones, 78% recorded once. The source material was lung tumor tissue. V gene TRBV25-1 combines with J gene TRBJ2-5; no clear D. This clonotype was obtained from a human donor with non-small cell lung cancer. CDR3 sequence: CASSVGWETQYF. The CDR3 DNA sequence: TGTGCCAGCAGTGTTGGATGGGAGACCCAGTACTTC.